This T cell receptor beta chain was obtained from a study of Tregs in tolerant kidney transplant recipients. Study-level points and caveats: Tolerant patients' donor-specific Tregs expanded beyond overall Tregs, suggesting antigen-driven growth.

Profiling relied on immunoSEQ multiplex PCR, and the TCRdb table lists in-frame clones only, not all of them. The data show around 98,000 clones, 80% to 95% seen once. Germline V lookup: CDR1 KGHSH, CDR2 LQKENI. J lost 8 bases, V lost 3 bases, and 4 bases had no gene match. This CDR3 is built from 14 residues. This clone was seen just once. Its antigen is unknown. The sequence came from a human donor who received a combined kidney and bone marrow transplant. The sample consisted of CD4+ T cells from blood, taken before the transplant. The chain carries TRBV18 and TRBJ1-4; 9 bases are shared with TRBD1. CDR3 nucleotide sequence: TGTGCCAGCTCACCGGGACAGGGTACCGAAAAACTGTTTTTT. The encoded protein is CASSPGQGTEKLFF.